This TCR beta chain was profiled in a study of blood T cell repertoires in COVID-19. Study-level information: From the United States, Italy and Spain came samples of acute and convalescent COVID-19. T cells, B-cell-depleted T cells, or PBMCs provided the cDNA or gDNA that served as material.

CDR3 size: 16 residues. Germline trimming cut 7 bases from V and 2 bases from J; bases unmatched to any gene: 10. Germline V gene data show CDR1 as KGHDR and CDR2 as SFDVKD. While infection was still active, Seattle patients were enrolled and then followed longitudinally. As processed by the authors: For nucleated cells, counts were estimated from reference gene primer amplification. The data were produced by immunoSEQ multiplex PCR, yet TCRdb's version contains in-frame clones alone and is incomplete. The D gene and trimming were derived from the DNA, and the V and J assignments and clone size from that table. The repertoire holds 250,000 to 300,000 clones, around nine tenths seen once, with roughly a tenth in the top ten.

The TCR sequence derives from a woman in her 70s with COVID-19, enrolled during active disease. Material for sequencing was peripheral blood. This chain links TRBV24-1 with TRBJ2-1; TRBD2 aligns across 7 bases. CDR3 residues: CATRGSSGVTYNEQFF. CDR3 DNA sequence: TGTGCCACCAGGGGATCTAGCGGAGTCACCTACAATGAGCAGTTCTTC.